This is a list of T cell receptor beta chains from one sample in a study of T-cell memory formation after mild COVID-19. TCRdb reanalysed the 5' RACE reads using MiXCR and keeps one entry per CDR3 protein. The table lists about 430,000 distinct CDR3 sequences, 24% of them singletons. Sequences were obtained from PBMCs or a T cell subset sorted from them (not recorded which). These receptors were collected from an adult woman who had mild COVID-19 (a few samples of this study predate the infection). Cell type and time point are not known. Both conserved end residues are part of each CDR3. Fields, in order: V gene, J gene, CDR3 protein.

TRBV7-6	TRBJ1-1	CASSSREGSFPGAEAFF
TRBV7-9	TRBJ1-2	CASRDWPHYGYTF
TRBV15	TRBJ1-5	CATSESRGNQPQHF
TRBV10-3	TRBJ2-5	CATSGETQYF
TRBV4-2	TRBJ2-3	CASSQSRTLLVPDTQYF
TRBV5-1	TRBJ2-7	CASSFSRGYEQYF
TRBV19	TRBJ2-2	CASSIQGANTGELFF
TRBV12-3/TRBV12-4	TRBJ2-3	CASSPKGAGGWHTQYF
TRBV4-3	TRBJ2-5	CASSQDLDRGLSPFWETQYF
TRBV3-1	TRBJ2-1	CASSFGLVDYNEQFF
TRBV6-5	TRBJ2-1	CASRERTGVLFRNEQFF
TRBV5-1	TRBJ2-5	CASSSSVTQYF
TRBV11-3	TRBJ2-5	CASSPVTGWETQYF
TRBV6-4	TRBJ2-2	CASRTSVYTGELFF
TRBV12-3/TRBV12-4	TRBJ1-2	CASSLALGGVGYGYTF
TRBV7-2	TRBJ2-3	CASSFYRGDTQYF
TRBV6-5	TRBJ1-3	CASSLTPEGVGRNTIYF
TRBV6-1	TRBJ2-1	CASSGLAGAYSKQFF
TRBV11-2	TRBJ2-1	CASSFGLLAGGSNNEQFF
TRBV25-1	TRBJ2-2	CASTSRTGELFF
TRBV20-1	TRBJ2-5	CSAPGLAGATGETQYF
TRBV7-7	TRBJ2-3	CASSLGNSITDTQYF
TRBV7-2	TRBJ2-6	CASSLVAGNSGANVLTF
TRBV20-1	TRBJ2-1	CSVKSGTSGRRGSYNEQFF
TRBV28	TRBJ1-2	CASSLQGTNYGYTF
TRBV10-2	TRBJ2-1	CASRIGTSGSNEQFF
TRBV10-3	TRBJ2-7	CAISDVETAYEQYF
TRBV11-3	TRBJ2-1	CASSTGFRTDNEQFF
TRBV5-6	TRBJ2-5	CASSLLPGQGLAETQYF
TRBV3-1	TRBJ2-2	CASSQTGFNTGELFF
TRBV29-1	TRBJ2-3	CSAAPKDASTDTQYF
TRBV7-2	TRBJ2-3	CASSPSGGSGGTDTQYF
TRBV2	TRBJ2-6	CASSEWVFGANVLTF
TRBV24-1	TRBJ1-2	CATSSSGGRYGYTF
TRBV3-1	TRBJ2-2	CASSQAITGELFF